The clone carrying this T cell receptor beta chain was counted between two and nine times. This record comes from a study of cytomegalovirus exposure and HLA in healthy donors. The overall study: The Caucasian-associated ancestry cluster contained 65% to 85% of the approximately 410 genotyped donors.

This CDR3 contains 15 residues. V was pared by 2 bases and J by 6 bases, with 15 bases between. The germline V gene has CDR1 SNHLY and CDR2 FYNNEI. The PCR ran on 60 Vbeta and 13 Jbeta primers. Generated by immunoSEQ multiplex PCR, the TCRdb table keeps only in-frame clones and is missing some. This sample has about 84,000 clones, with roughly 64% found just once. This chain joins TRBV2 and TRBJ2-3, with D perhaps TRBD2 (6 bases). The receptor's source is a woman between 40 and 50 years old in good health and CMV-seropositive. The sequencing sample was made of PBMCs. The CDR3 DNA follows: TGTGCCAGCAGTGAAAAGGTCGGGAGTGTGGATACGCAGTATTTT. It specifies CASSEKVGSVDTQYF.